These T cell receptor beta chains were read from a single sample in a study of T-cell reconstitution after alpha-beta-depleted transplantation in children. TCRdb redid the calling of the PCR reads with MiXCR, one entry per CDR3 protein. The sample carries hundreds of thousands of distinct CDR3 sequences, over 8% recorded once. The starting material was PBMCs from the stem cell graft donor, obtained from the stem cell graft. All receptors come from a human donor who donated a stem cell graft to a child with SCID. Each CDR3 is given with its conserved first and last residue. A D gene is named only where the DNA matches it firmly. Expanded clones are given a class, and other clones once, few, many or no size at all.

J gene,clone size,D gene,V gene,CDR3 DNA,CDR3 protein
TRBJ2-7,few,-,TRBV20-1,TGCAGTGCTAGTTCGCAGTCTACCTACGAGCAGTACTTC,CSASSQSTYEQYF
TRBJ1-2,many,TRBD1,TRBV5-1,TGCGCCAGCAGCACCGGACAGGCCACATTTCACTATGGCTACACCTTC,CASSTGQATFHYGYTF
TRBJ1-6,-,-,TRBV3-1,TGTGCCAGCAGCCCTAGACAGGTGGCTGCCGTTTCACCCCTCCACTTT,CASSPRQVAAVSPLHF
TRBJ2-7,-,-,TRBV5-5,TGTGCCAGCAGCTTTCGAGGGGGGCTCTACGAGCAGTACTTC,CASSFRGGLYEQYF
TRBJ2-5,few,-,TRBV6-1,TGTGCCAGCAGTGAAGGTCCAGGGACGGAGACCCAGTACTTC,CASSEGPGTETQYF
TRBJ1-1,-,TRBD1,TRBV3-1,TGTGCCAGCAGCCACGGGACAGGGGTGGAAGCTTTCTTT,CASSHGTGVEAFF
TRBJ2-1,few,TRBD1,TRBV7-3,TGTGCCAGCAGCTTAGGGACAGGCGAGTACAATGAGCAGTTCTTC,CASSLGTGEYNEQFF
TRBJ1-4,-,-,TRBV15,TGTGCCACCAGCATTCCCCTTCATGGGACTAATGAAAAACTGTTTTTT,CATSIPLHGTNEKLFF
TRBJ2-5,-,-,TRBV4-2,TGTGCCAGCAGCCCCCATGTACAAGAGACCCAGTACTTC,CASSPHVQETQYF
TRBJ2-3,few,TRBD2,TRBV11-1,TGTGCCAGCAGCTCCACAGTCACAACTAGCGGGGTTGACACAGATACGCAGTATTTT,CASSSTVTTSGVDTDTQYF
TRBJ2-7,many,-,TRBV4-1,TGCGCCAGCAGCCAAGAGAGCATTAACGAGCAGTACTTC,CASSQESINEQYF
TRBJ2-1,many,-,TRBV3-1,TGTGCCAGCAGCCTCTTGGACAATGAGCAGTTCTTC,CASSLLDNEQFF
TRBJ1-1,many,-,TRBV19,TGTGCCAGTAGCGACAGCATGAACACTGAAGCTTTCTTT,CASSDSMNTEAFF
TRBJ1-5,few,-,TRBV4-2,TGTGCCAGCAGCCAAGTCCAGGGGCCACAGCCCCAGCATTTT,CASSQVQGPQPQHF
TRBJ1-1,-,-,TRBV10-3,TGTGCCATCAGGGAGGACAGCCAGATCACTGAAGCTTTCTTT,CAIREDSQITEAFF
TRBJ2-3,many,-,TRBV12-3/TRBV12-4,TGTGCCAGCAGCCTTGTTATAGATACGCAGTATTTT,CASSLVIDTQYF
TRBJ2-7,few,-,TRBV5-1,TGCGCCAGCAGCCCCGAAATGGGGCCCGAGCAGTACTTC,CASSPEMGPEQYF
TRBJ2-1,many,-,TRBV15,TGTGCCACCAGCTTGGCGGGACACAATGAGCAGTTCTTC,CATSLAGHNEQFF
TRBJ2-2,many,TRBD1,TRBV12-3/TRBV12-4,TGTGCCAGCAGTCCAACAGGGGGAACCGGGGAGCTGTTTTTT,CASSPTGGTGELFF
TRBJ1-1,many,-,TRBV29-1,TGCAGCGTTGAAGCGAAGGGTTCCACTGAAGCTTTCTTT,CSVEAKGSTEAFF
TRBJ1-2,few,TRBD1,TRBV11-2,TGTGCCAGCAGCTCACAGGGGGCCATCGGGGGCTACACCTTC,CASSSQGAIGGYTF
TRBJ2-3,-,-,TRBV7-9,TGTGCCAGCAGAGGGACGGCCGACACAGATACGCAGTATTTT,CASRGTADTDTQYF
TRBJ2-7,few,-,TRBV7-9,TGTGCCAGCAGCTTAGAGGGGGTGTCTACCTACGAGCAGTACTTC,CASSLEGVSTYEQYF
TRBJ1-2,few,TRBD1,TRBV20-1,TGCAGTGGGGGGACAGGTGGCTACACCTTC,CSGGTGGYTF
TRBJ1-2,few,-,TRBV20-1,TGCAGTGCTTTAGTTCTACAGGAAGACTATGGCTACACCTTC,CSALVLQEDYGYTF
TRBJ1-3,-,-,TRBV12-3/TRBV12-4,TGTGCCAGCAGTCCCGGGACCGACTCTGGAAACATCATATATTTT,CASSPGTDSGNIIYF
TRBJ2-1,many,TRBD2,TRBV9,TGTGCCAGCAGCGTAGAGGGACTAGCGGGTAGCTCCTACAATGAGCAGTTCTTC,CASSVEGLAGSSYNEQFF
TRBJ1-1,-,-,TRBV27,TGTGCCAGCAGTTCAATCGGAGGTAACACTGAAGCTTTCTTT,CASSSIGGNTEAFF
TRBJ2-2,few,-,TRBV12-5,TGTGCTAGTGGTTTGACGGGCGACGGGGAGCTGTTTTTT,CASGLTGDGELFF
TRBJ2-1,-,-,TRBV24-1,TGTGCCACCAGTGATTTGTTCAATGAGCAGTTCTTC,CATSDLFNEQFF
TRBJ1-5,-,-,TRBV12-3/TRBV12-4,TGTGCCAGCAGCCTAGGACGGTCTCTTAGCAATCAGCCCCAGCATTTT,CASSLGRSLSNQPQHF
TRBJ2-7,few,-,TRBV18,TGTGCCAGCTCACCCCCCTTGACAGTCCTGGGCTACGAGCAGTACTTC,CASSPPLTVLGYEQYF
TRBJ2-7,few,TRBD1,TRBV5-1,TGCGCCAGCAGCTCTCCGGGACAGTTCTACGAGCAGTACTTC,CASSSPGQFYEQYF
TRBJ2-2,-,-,TRBV5-1,TGCGCCAGCAGCTTGTACACAGCGAACACCGGGGAGCTGTTTTTT,CASSLYTANTGELFF
TRBJ1-4,many,-,TRBV12-3/TRBV12-4,TGTGCCAGCAGTCCCGGGGTGTTGCGGTATGAAAAACTGTTTTTT,CASSPGVLRYEKLFF
TRBJ2-7,-,-,TRBV5-1,TGCGCCAGCAGGATCTTCGGGACGGACTCCTACGAGCAGTACTTC,CASRIFGTDSYEQYF
TRBJ2-7,few,-,TRBV5-1,TGCGCCAGCAGCCCGGACGATGGATACGAGCAGTACTTC,CASSPDDGYEQYF